Following are 25 T cell receptor beta chains from one sample sequenced in a study of Graves' ophthalmopathy and Graves' hyperthyroidism. Investigators amplified TCR beta CDR3 regions from RNA transcripts. The library came from an HTBI-primed first-round RT-PCR and a second-round multiplex PCR. A single record per CDR3 protein comes from TCRdb applying MiXCR to the multiplex PCR reads. The sample shows hundreds of thousands of distinct CDR3 sequences, over 13% of them seen only once. Specimen: blood. All receptors come from a woman between 25 and 40 years old with Graves' ophthalmopathy.

This clonotype was seen many times. The chain is built from TRBV24-1 and TRBJ2-4; 9 positions match TRBD2. V was clipped by 5 bases and J by 13 bases; unmatched bases: 8. CDR3 size: 13 residues. Germline V gene sequence: CDR1 KGHDR, CDR2 SFDVKD. The CDR3 DNA follows: TGTGCCACCAGTGGGGATCTAGCGGGACCACAGTACTTC. It codes for CATSGDLAGPQYF.

This clonotype has ten or more counts. This chain links TRBV20-1 with TRBJ1-6, with 7 bases identical to TRBD1. The CDR3 has 18 amino acids. Germline loops: CDR1 DFQATT, CDR2 SNEGSKA (reference sequence). V shed 0 bases, J shed 7 bases, and the junction held 15 bases outside the gene matches. The CDR3 DNA follows: TGCAGTGCTAGAGATGGTATCATTCTCGGGACAGCAAATTCACCCCTCCACTTT. Translation gives CSARDGIILGTANSPLHF.

The table lists this clonotype with many counts. The chain uses TRBV28 and TRBJ1-2, with TRBD1 matching over 7 bases. Per germline, CDR1 MDHEN and CDR2 SYDVKM. This CDR3 has 14 residues. V dropped 8 bases and J dropped 4; count of bases not matched to a gene: 10. DNA for the CDR3: TGTGCCAGCGAATCCGGGACAGAGATCTATGGCTACACCTTC. Protein product: CASESGTEIYGYTF.

There are many counts of this clonotype. The chain carries TRBV10-3 and TRBJ2-5, with no clear D. The CDR3 loop spans 11 amino acids. Germline loops: CDR1 ENHRY, CDR2 SYGVKD. The V and J ends lost 2 bases and 4 bases respectively, with 2 bases between them. The CDR3 is CAISEGETQYF. In nucleotides, the CDR3 is TGTGCCATCAGTGAGGGAGAGACCCAGTACTTC.

This clonotype came up many times. V usage is TRBV6-5 and J usage is TRBJ2-7, with D hard to call. Germline CDR1 MNHEY, CDR2 SVGAGI. The CDR3 is made up of 13 amino acids. Trimming cost V 0 bases and J 3 bases, with 6 bases left between them. CDR3 sequence (DNA): TGTGCCAGCAGTTACTCCCCGAACTACGAGCAGTACTTC. Translating it yields CASSYSPNYEQYF.

This clonotype was observed many times. This sequence joins TRBV28 and TRBJ2-4; unclear D gene. The CDR3 is 16 amino acids. Germline values: CDR1 MDHEN, CDR2 SYDVKM. Trimming took 5 bases from V and 3 from J, leaving 17 bases between them. The CDR3 region has the DNA TGTGCCAGCAGTCCCAAGGAGACCGGCCTCAAAAACATTCAGTACTTC. Translation: CASSPKETGLKNIQYF.

This clonotype was picked up many times. The V and J genes are TRBV12-3 or TRBV12-4 and TRBJ2-7; TRBD2 matches at 7 bases. V gave up 5 bases and J gave up 1 base; unmatched junction bases: 11. The CDR3 is made up of 16 amino acids. CDR3 nucleotide sequence: TGTGCCAGCAGTAGATGGGGAGGGCGCCATTCCTACGAGCAGTACTTC. Protein: CASSRWGGRHSYEQYF.

A few counts support this clonotype. V gene TRBV3-1 combines with J gene TRBJ1-6; D is unresolved. Germline assignment: CDR1 LGHDT and CDR2 YNNKEL (reference sequence). Trimming took off 1 base at V and 14 bases at J, with 18 bases between the two ends. The CDR3 is 15 amino acids. The CDR3 sequence: CASSQAYYLPESLHF. The CDR3 bases are TGTGCCAGCAGCCAAGCCTACTACCTCCCGGAATCCCTCCACTTT. Full variable domain (rest looked up from reference TRBV3-1 and TRBJ1-6): DTAVSQTPKYLVTQMGNDKSIKCEQNLGHDTMYWYKQDSKKFLKIMFSYNNKELIINETVPNRFSPKSPDKAHLNLHINSLELGDSAVYFCASSQAYYLPESLHFGNGTRLTVT.

This clonotype was found a few times. The chain employs TRBV28 and TRBJ2-7; 13 positions agree with TRBD2. The CDR3 totals 18 residues. CDR1 MDHEN and CDR2 SYDVKM come from the germline V gene. V dropped 6 bases and J dropped 6; count of bases not matched to a gene: 17. The CDR3 nucleotides are TGTGCCAGCAGCCTATGGACTAGCGGGAGAATCTCACGATCCGAGCAGTACTTC. This sequence encodes CASSLWTSGRISRSEQYF.

This clonotype was counted ten times or more. The germline gene is not matched at one end of the junction; a read error may be the cause. The rearrangement uses TRBV6-8 and TRBJ1-5, with D hard to call. Germline V CDR1 and CDR2: MNHGY, SAAAGT. The CDR3 loop spans 15 amino acids. DNA for the CDR3: TGTGCCAGCAGTGACTCGGGCCGACCAGGTCAGCCCCAGCATTTT. Its protein is CASSDSGRPGQPQHF.

At least ten counts were recorded for this clonotype. This chain links TRBV27 with TRBJ1-1, with D maybe TRBD1 (6 bases). Germline V gene data show CDR1 as MNHEY and CDR2 as SMNVEV (reference sequence). V lost 1 base to trimming and J lost 2 bases, with 14 bases between them. CDR3 length: 16 amino acids. CDR3 sequence: CASSLFAGALNTEAFF. The CDR3 bases are TGTGCCAGCAGTTTATTCGCAGGGGCCCTCAACACTGAAGCTTTCTTT.

This clonotype was observed at least ten times. The gene calls are TRBV7-8 and TRBJ1-1; TRBD1 agrees at 11 bases. CDR1 SGHVS and CDR2 FQNEAQ come from the germline V gene. The CDR3 has 16 amino acids. Trimming cost V 3 bases and J 0 bases; bases outside gene matches: 3. The CDR3 protein is CASSFGTGGMNTEAFF. The CDR3, as DNA: TGTGCCAGCAGCTTTGGGACAGGGGGAATGAACACTGAAGCTTTCTTT.

This rearrangement joins TRBV15 to TRBJ1-2; weak D call: TRBD1 (6 bases). The CDR3 runs to 15 residues. Germline V gene lookup returns CDR1 LNHNV and CDR2 YYDKDF (reference sequence). Deletions cut 0 bases from V and 5 bases from J, with 13 bases between. The CDR3 region is CATSRDKGGRYGYTF. In DNA, the CDR3 is TGTGCCACCAGCAGAGATAAGGGGGGCCGGTATGGCTACACCTTC.

This clonotype has a handful of counts. The gene calls are TRBV7-9 and TRBJ2-5, with D perhaps TRBD1 or TRBD2 (7 bases each). The V gene lost 9 bases and the J gene lost 7 bases, with 21 bases spanning the gap. This CDR3 contains 14 residues. Germline V gene lookup returns CDR1 SEHNR and CDR2 FQNEAQ (reference sequence). The DNA for the CDR3 is TGTGCCAGTTGTTCAGGGGGGGACTTCGGGACCCAGTACTTC. Its translation: CASCSGGDFGTQYF. Together with reference TRBV7-9 and TRBJ2-5, the CDR3 gives the full variable domain: DTGVSQNPRHKITKRGQNVTFRCDPISEHNRLYWYRQTLGQGPEFLTYFQNEAQLEKSRLLSDRFSAERPKGSFSTLEIQRTEQGDSAMYLCASCSGGDFGTQYFGPGTRLLVL.

This clonotype occurred many times. Mismatch with germline at one junction end may stem from a read error. This chain links TRBV7-8 with TRBJ1-5; D uncertain. The germline CDR1 and CDR2 sequences are SGHVS and FQNEAQ. The CDR3 is 13 amino acids. The chain's CDR3 is CASSLGSNQSQHF. The CDR3 region has the DNA TGTGCCAGCAGCTTAGGGAGCAATCAGTCCCAGCATTTT.

The table lists this clonotype with many counts. The chain is built from TRBV18 and TRBJ1-2; no clear D. Germline lookup yields CDR1 KGHSH and CDR2 LQKENI. The CDR3 covers 14 residues. The V and J ends lost 0 bases and 4 bases respectively, with 9 bases between them. The CDR3 sequence: CASSPPGRFYGYTF. DNA of the CDR3: TGTGCCAGCTCACCACCTGGACGTTTCTATGGCTACACCTTC.

This clonotype showed up many times. V is TRBV27 and J is TRBJ1-1, with D maybe TRBD1 (6 bases). The CDR3 is 15 residues long. The germline gives CDR1 MNHEY, CDR2 SMNVEV (reference sequence). The ends were cut back, 3 bases at V and 9 bases at J, with 20 bases in the middle. In nucleotides, the CDR3 is TGTGCCAGCAGTTTTATTGGGGCAGGGGAAGATAAAGCTTTCTTT. This translates into CASSFIGAGEDKAFF.

The chain recombines TRBV28 with TRBJ2-5; 7 positions agree with TRBD2. CDR1 MDHEN and CDR2 SYDVKM come from the germline V gene. The CDR3 has 13 amino acids. The ends lost 6 bases at V and 5 bases at J; junction bases unmatched: 6. The CDR3 nucleotides read TGTGCCAGCAGACCCACTAGCGTGGAGACCCAGTACTTC. Encoded protein: CASRPTSVETQYF.

In this sample, this clonotype turned up many times. The chain employs TRBV30 and TRBJ2-7; D is ambiguous. The CDR3 totals 14 residues. Germline loops: CDR1 GTSNPN, CDR2 SVGIG (reference sequence). The ends were cut back, 2 bases at V and 1 base at J, with 12 bases in the middle. As DNA, the CDR3 is TGTGCCTGGAGTCGATTGGGCGGATCCTACGAGCAGTACTTC. Translating it yields CAWSRLGGSYEQYF.

This clonotype was seen only once. The chain employs TRBV6-2 or TRBV6-3 and TRBJ1-5; tentative D call: TRBD1 (6 bases). CDR1 is MNHEY and CDR2 is SVGEGT in the germline V gene. Trimming shortened V by 2 bases and J by 1 base, and 15 bases separated the two germline ends. This CDR3 is 17 amino acids long. CDR3 nucleotide sequence: TGTGCCAGCAGTTACCCCCGGGGGCAAAGAAGCAATCAGCCCCAGCATTTT. Its protein product is CASSYPRGQRSNQPQHF.

Only a few counts were recorded for this clonotype. The V and J genes are TRBV5-1 and TRBJ2-3, with D maybe TRBD2 (6 bases). Germline-derived CDR1 and CDR2 are SGHRS and YFSETQ. This CDR3 comprises 14 residues. V was trimmed by 3 bases and J by 0 bases, leaving 8 bases between them. Written as DNA, the CDR3 is TGCGCCAGCAGCTCCGGGAGCAGCACAGATACGCAGTATTTT. Amino acids: CASSSGSSTDTQYF.

The chain recombines TRBV5-1 with TRBJ1-5, with a weak D call TRBD1 (6 bases). The CDR3 spans 15 residues. Germline V CDR1 and CDR2: SGHRS, YFSETQ. Trimming stripped 3 bases from V and 5 bases from J, with 15 bases between. CDR3 protein: CASSCGGGGYQPQHF. CDR3 DNA: TGCGCCAGCAGCTGTGGAGGAGGGGGGTATCAGCCCCAGCATTTT.

The rearrangement links TRBV12-3 or TRBV12-4 to TRBJ2-2, with D maybe TRBD2 (5 bases). The CDR3 is made up of 15 amino acids. V was clipped by 6 bases and J by 1 base, with 12 bases between them. The chain's CDR3 is CASRTDYLNTGELFF. The CDR3 DNA sequence: TGTGCCAGCAGAACAGACTACCTGAACACCGGGGAGCTGTTTTTT.

This clonotype was counted at least ten times. The V and J genes are TRBV30 and TRBJ2-5, with TRBD2 matching over 9 bases. The CDR3 has 14 amino acids. The germline CDR1 and CDR2 sequences are GTSNPN and SVGIG (reference sequence). V shed 7 bases, J shed 1 base, and the junction held 7 bases outside the gene matches. Written as DNA, the CDR3 is TGTGCCTACTTTAGCGGGGGTCCCCAAGAGACCCAGTACTTC. Translated, it gives CAYFSGGPQETQYF.

This clonotype was detected only a few times. The chain couples TRBV28 to TRBJ2-7; TRBD1 matches 7 bases. The CDR3 runs 14 residues. Germline V gene lookup returns CDR1 MDHEN and CDR2 SYDVKM. J lost 0 bases, V lost 2 bases, and 1 base had no gene match. The CDR3 bases are TGTGCCAGCAGTTTAAAGGGGGCCTCCTACGAGCAGTACTTC. Translation: CASSLKGASYEQYF.